This T cell receptor (beta chain) originates from a study of blood T cell repertoires in COVID-19. Generated by immunoSEQ multiplex PCR, the TCRdb table keeps only in-frame clones and is missing some. The profile shows around 140,000 clones, approximately 89% of them singletons. Germline lookup yields CDR1 LNHDA and CDR2 SQIVND (reference sequence). This CDR3 spans 15 amino acids. Unmatched junction bases numbered 5, after V lost 7 bases and J lost 0 bases. This rearrangement joins TRBV19 to TRBJ2-2, with 7 bases fitting TRBD1. The sequence derives from a man in his sixties with active or convalescent COVID-19. The sample was peripheral blood. The DNA of the CDR3 is TGTGCCAGTAAAACGGGACAGACGAACACCGGGGAGCTGTTTTTT. This translates into CASKTGQTNTGELFF. The whole variable domain, remainder taken from reference TRBV19 and TRBJ2-2, is DGGITQSPKYLFRKEGQNVTLSCEQNLNHDAMYWYRQDPGQGLRLIYYSQIVNDFQKGDIAEGYSVSREKKESFPLTVTSAQKNPTAFYLCASKTGQTNTGELFFGEGSRLTVL.